This TCR beta chain was recorded in a study of blood T cell repertoires in COVID-19. Germline CDR1 SGHVS, CDR2 FQNEAQ. The CDR3 has 13 residues. V was cut by 0 bases and J by 8 bases, with 8 bases left in between. Sequencing used immunoSEQ multiplex PCR; TCRdb keeps in-frame clones, though not all of them. The sample lists 250,000 or so clones, over 80% occurring once. This clone is a singleton in its sample. The chain joins TRBV7-8 to TRBJ1-5; D gene ambiguous. The sample was peripheral blood. This receptor was obtained from a middle-aged woman who had recovered from COVID-19. This CDR3 is CASSLARGEPQHF. The CDR3, as DNA: TGTGCCAGCAGCTTAGCGCGGGGAGAGCCCCAGCATTTT.